The TCR beta chain described here comes from a study of shared T cell receptors in the human thymus. Assay used: immunoSEQ multiplex PCR; TCRdb lists only in-frame clones, some missing. The sample carries some 400,000 clones, more than 85% recorded once. CDR1 is MGHRA and CDR2 is YSYEKL in the germline V gene. This CDR3 is built from 15 residues. Trimming removed 1 base at V and 4 bases at J, with 10 bases between. The chain employs TRBV4-1 and TRBJ2-2; D remains ambiguous. This TCR was sampled from a human donor. Sequencing was carried out using thymocytes. This CDR3 is CASSQVKGITGELFF. The CDR3 bases are TGCGCCAGCAGCCAAGTGAAGGGTATCACCGGGGAGCTGTTTTTT.